The TCR beta chain described here comes from a study of PD-1 blockade in classical Hodgkin lymphoma (dated by TCRdb to the early 2020s). Looking at the study overall: Nivolumab dosing was 3 mg/kg intravenously every 2 weeks, continuing until either disease progression or unacceptable toxicity. A peripheral blood immune signature of response to PD-1 blockade in classical Hodgkin lymphoma was defined using TCR beta sequencing and CyTOF. The paper's findings and limits, for the study overall: Lower diversity was observed in patients in whom nivolumab was started less than 1 year after ASCT, and these patients were excluded from later analyses so that confounding by immune reconstitution would be avoided. Baseline TCR diversity was reported as lower in newly diagnosed patients than in healthy donors, and lower still in relapsed/refractory patients. CD4+ but not CD8+ TCR diversity rose significantly by C4D1 (p=0.0027 vs p=0.16), most apparent in complete responders (p=0.02). The study was restricted to a single clinical trial cohort, and the causes of repertoire differences, possibly disease activity or prior therapy, were left undefined. Trial patients achieving complete response had baseline diversity similar to newly diagnosed patients, whereas partial responders and progressors had significantly lower diversity.

CDR1 and CDR2 are read off the germline V gene as SGHRS and YFSETQ. V is pared back by 5 bases and J by 3 bases, with 26 bases lying between the germline termini. The CDR3 spans 18 residues, from the cysteine through the phenylalanine. Just the 54-base CDR3 DNA is kept, in frame starting at base 1. The time point label here, explained by the study, means: cycle 1 day 1 (C1D1), immediately before nivolumab initiation. Relapse after autologous stem cell transplantation had occurred in all trial patients, and cohorts A, B and C were distinguished by prior brentuximab vedotin exposure. The trial cohort included 55 to 60 patients with relapsed/refractory classical Hodgkin lymphoma, and each patient had a best overall response of complete response, partial response or progressive disease. Single-agent nivolumab was administered to trial patients in the multi-cohort phase II CheckMate 205 trial. An independent review committee assessed best overall response by applying the 2007 International Working Group response criteria. Trial PBMCs were collected immediately before nivolumab initiation (C1D1) and during therapy at cycle 2 day 1 and cycle 4 day 1. After peripheral blood was drawn into 8 mL Vacutainer Cell Preparation Tubes, PBMCs were isolated by centrifugation and then cryopreserved.

This clone was counted once. The antigen this receptor binds is unknown. Qualities for individual bases were not recorded, and no much larger clone is one base off. Genomic DNA was isolated using the Qiagen DNeasy kit from unsorted PBMCs as well as from negatively selected CD4+ and CD8+ fractions. Using primers that anneal to V and J segments, immunoSEQ multiplex PCR amplified the TCR beta CDR3 regions. Amplification bias was minimized using a synthetic immune receptor repertoire, and residual bias was removed computationally after sequencing. In the source study's methods: Custom Python scripts were used to quantify repertoire diversity as the Shannon entropy index. Unsorted, CD4+ and CD8+ repertoires were analyzed separately, except for combined analyses in which CD4+ and CD8+ sequences were merged in silico. A clone counted as expanded when the clone's frequency after treatment rose at least 2-fold relative to C1D1, and clones undetected at baseline were given a pseudocount of 0.5. Singleton clones were defined as clones with 0 or 1 copy at C1D1, and non-singleton clones were defined as clones with 2 or more copies. By matching protein sequences in sorted samples from the same patient, clones expanded in unsorted samples were annotated as CD4+, CD8+ or unknown. Wilcoxon tests were applied to paired samples to test diversity changes from C1D1 to C4D1. The source is immuneACCESS, and TCRdb retained only in-frame sequences with V and J called. Part of the clones is not carried over; for the studies checked, unresolved V genes explain less than half of this, and the remainder is unexplained. V and J calls and clone size are given by that table; D and trimming were obtained from the DNA. The sample data list over 10,000 clones, and around 80% of these were observed just once. The ten largest clones add up to about 23% of the sample.

Sequenced material: peripheral blood mononuclear cells (PBMCs), taken at baseline. This clonotype was obtained from a human donor with classical Hodgkin lymphoma. The sequence is built from TRBV5-1 and TRBJ1-1, with the identity of the D gene unclear. The CDR3 region reads CASSDRVRRRSSDTEAFF. The bases are TGCGCCAGCAGTGACCGAGTCAGGAGAAGATCTTCGGACACTGAAGCTTTCTTT. Where the CDR3 stops, the reference TRBV5-1 and TRBJ1-1 genes take over; the full variable domain is KAGVTQTPRYLIKTRGQQVTLSCSPISGHRSVSWYQQTPGQGLQFLFEYFSETQRNKGNFPGRFSGRQFSNSRSEMNVSTLELGDSALYLCASSDRVRRRSSDTEAFFGQGTRLTVV.